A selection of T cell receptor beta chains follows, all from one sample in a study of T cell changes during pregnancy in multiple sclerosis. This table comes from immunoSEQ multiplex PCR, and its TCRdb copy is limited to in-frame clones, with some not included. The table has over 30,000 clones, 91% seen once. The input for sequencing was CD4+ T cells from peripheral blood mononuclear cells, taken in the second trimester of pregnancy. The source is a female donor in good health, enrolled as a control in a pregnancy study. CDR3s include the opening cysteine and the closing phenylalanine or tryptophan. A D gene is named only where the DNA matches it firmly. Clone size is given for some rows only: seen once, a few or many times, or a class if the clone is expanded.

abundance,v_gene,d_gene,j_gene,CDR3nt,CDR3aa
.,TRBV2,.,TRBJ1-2,TGTGCCAGCAGTGATAGCTATGGCTACACCTTC,CASSDSYGYTF
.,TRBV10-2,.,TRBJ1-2,TGCGCCAGCAGTGAGTCTGGAGGCAACTATGGCTACACCTTC,CASSESGGNYGYTF
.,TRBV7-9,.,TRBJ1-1,TGTGCCAGCAGCTTAGCGGAGTACCCAGTAGGACAGTTGAACACTGAAGCTTTCTTT,CASSLAEYPVGQLNTEAFF
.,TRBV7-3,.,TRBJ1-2,TGTGCCAGCAGCTCCCGGCCCGGGAATGGCTACACCTTC,CASSSRPGNGYTF
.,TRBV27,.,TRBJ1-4,TGTGCCAGCAGTCCCCAGAGTGGGGCTAGGGAAAAACTGTTTTTT,CASSPQSGAREKLFF
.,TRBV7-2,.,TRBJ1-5,TGTGCCAGCAGCTTAGCCCCCGGGGTTCAGCCCCAGCATTTT,CASSLAPGVQPQHF
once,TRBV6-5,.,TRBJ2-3,TGTGCCAGCAGTTACGGAGGGGCAAGCCCCACAGATACGCAGTATTTT,CASSYGGASPTDTQYF
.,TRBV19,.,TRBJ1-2,TGTGCCAGTAGTCCCTACTTCTCAGGGGCTGCTAACTATGGCTACACCTTC,CASSPYFSGAANYGYTF
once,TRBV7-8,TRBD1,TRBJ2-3,TGTGCCAGCAGCCCTGAGACAGGGGGCCTCACAGATACGCAGTATTTT,CASSPETGGLTDTQYF
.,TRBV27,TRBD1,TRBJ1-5,TGTGCCAGCAGAGCCGGGACAGTGAATAGCAATCAGCCCCAGCATTTT,CASRAGTVNSNQPQHF
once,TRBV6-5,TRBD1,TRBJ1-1,TGTGCCAGCAGGCGCAGACAGGGAGAAGCTTTCTTT,CASRRRQGEAFF
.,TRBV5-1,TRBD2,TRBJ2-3,TGCGCCAGCACTAGCGGGGGGGGCACAGATACGCAGTATTTT,CASTSGGGTDTQYF
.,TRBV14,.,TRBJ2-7,TGTGCCAGCAGCCAAGTCGGCGAGCAGTACTTC,CASSQVGEQYF
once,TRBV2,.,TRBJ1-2,TGTGCCAGCTCCGACGGGGGGGGCTGGAAGGGCTACACCTTC,CASSDGGGWKGYTF
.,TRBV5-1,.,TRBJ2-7,TGCGCCAGCAGCACCGTCGGGGGCTACGAGCAGTACTTC,CASSTVGGYEQYF
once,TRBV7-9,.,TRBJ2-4,TGTGCCAGCGCCTCCCCCTTCCAGGGGAACATTCAGTACTTC,CASASPFQGNIQYF
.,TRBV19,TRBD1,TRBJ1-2,TGTGCCAGTCTAACCCCAGGACAGGACTATGGCTACACCTTC,CASLTPGQDYGYTF
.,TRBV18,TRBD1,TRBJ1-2,TGTGCCAGCTCACCATCACCATCGGGACAGGGCATCGGCGCAGCCTATGGCTACACCTTC,CASSPSPSGQGIGAAYGYTF
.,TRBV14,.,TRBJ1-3,TGTGCCAGCAGCTCCCCGGGGAGTGGAAACACCATATATTTT,CASSSPGSGNTIYF
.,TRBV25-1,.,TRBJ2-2,TGTGCCAGCAGTGATGGAGGGAGGAGAGGGGAGCTGTTTTTT,CASSDGGRRGELFF
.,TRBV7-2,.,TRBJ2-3,TGTGCCAGCAGCTCCTCAGATACGCAGTATTTT,CASSSSDTQYF
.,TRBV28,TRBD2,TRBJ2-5,TGTGCCAGCAGGCCGGAACTGGGCGGGGGGGCCTCAGAGACCCAGTACTTC,CASRPELGGGASETQYF
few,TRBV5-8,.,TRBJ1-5,TGTGCCAGCAGTCCCGTAGCGTGGAATCAGCCCCAGCATTTT,CASSPVAWNQPQHF
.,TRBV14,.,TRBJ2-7,TGTGCCAGCAGCCAAGATTTGTCCCCAGGGTATGCCTACGAGCAGTACTTC,CASSQDLSPGYAYEQYF
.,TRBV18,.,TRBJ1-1,TGTGCCAGCTCACCACGAGGACAGCGTACCGAGAAGAACACTGAAGCTTTCTTT,CASSPRGQRTEKNTEAFF
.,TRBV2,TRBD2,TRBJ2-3,TGTGCCAGCAGGGCAAGCGGGGCCTCCACAGATACGCAGTATTTT,CASRASGASTDTQYF
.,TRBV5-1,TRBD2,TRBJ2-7,TGCGCCAGCAGCTTGACTAGCGGGGGGGCCTACGAGCAGTACTTC,CASSLTSGGAYEQYF
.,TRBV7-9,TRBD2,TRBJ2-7,TGTGCCAGCAGCTCAGCGGGGGGGCTAAGGCAGTACTTC,CASSSAGGLRQYF
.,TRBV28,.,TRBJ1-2,TGTGCCAGCAGTTTCCAGGGTTGGGGCTACACCTTC,CASSFQGWGYTF
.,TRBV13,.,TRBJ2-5,TGTGCCAGCAGCTCCCGCGGGGAGACCCAGTACTTC,CASSSRGETQYF
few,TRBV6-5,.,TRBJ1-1,TGTGCCAGCAGTTATGGAGGTTGGGTCACTGAAGCTTTCTTT,CASSYGGWVTEAFF
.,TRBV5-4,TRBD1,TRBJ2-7,TGTGCCAGCAGCAGGACAGGGAACTACGAGCAGTACTTC,CASSRTGNYEQYF
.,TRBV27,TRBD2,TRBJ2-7,TGTGCCAGCAGTTTTATAGCGGGGGGGAGATACGAGCAGTACTTC,CASSFIAGGRYEQYF
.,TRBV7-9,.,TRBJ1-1,TGTGCCAGCAGCTTAAGCTTCGCAAACACTGAAGCTTTCTTT,CASSLSFANTEAFF
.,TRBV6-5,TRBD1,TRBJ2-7,TGTGCCAGCAGTTACGACAGGGCCTCCTCCGAGCAGTACTTC,CASSYDRASSEQYF
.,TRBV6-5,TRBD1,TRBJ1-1,TGTGCCAGCAGTTTCTCGGGGCAGGGGGCAGCTTTCTTT,CASSFSGQGAAFF
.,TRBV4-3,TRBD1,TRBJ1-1,TGCGCCAGCAGCCCAGAGTTAGGGGGCATCACTGAAGCTTTCTTT,CASSPELGGITEAFF
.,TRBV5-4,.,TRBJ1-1,TGTGCCAGCAGCAAAACGGGGGGGTTTACTGAAGCTTTCTTT,CASSKTGGFTEAFF
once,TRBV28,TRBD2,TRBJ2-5,TGTGCCTCGAAGGGCGGGGGGCAAGAGACCCAGTACTTC,CASKGGGQETQYF
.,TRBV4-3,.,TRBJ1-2,TGCGCCAGCAGCCATCACTCTCCGGGGGGTTACAACTATGGCTACACCTTC,CASSHHSPGGYNYGYTF
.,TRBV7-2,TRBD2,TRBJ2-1,TGTGCCAGCAGGCCGACACGGGGGGGCGGCAATGAGCAGTTCTTC,CASRPTRGGGNEQFF
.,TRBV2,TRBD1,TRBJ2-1,TGTGCCAGCAGGGACAGGGGTTACAATGAGCAGTTCTTC,CASRDRGYNEQFF
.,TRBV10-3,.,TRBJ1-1,TGTGCCATCAGTGAGGCCCAGGGGAACACTGAAGCTTTCTTT,CAISEAQGNTEAFF
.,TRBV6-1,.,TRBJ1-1,TGTGCCAGCAGTGAGCTAAATGAAGCTTTCTTT,CASSELNEAFF
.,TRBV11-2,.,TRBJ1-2,TGTGCCAGCAGCTTAACAGGGACCATTAGGAGCTACACCTTC,CASSLTGTIRSYTF
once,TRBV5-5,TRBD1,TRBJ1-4,TGTGCCAGCAGCTTGACAGGGGCGGCCACTAATGAAAAACTGTTTTTT,CASSLTGAATNEKLFF
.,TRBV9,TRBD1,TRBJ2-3,TGTGCCAGCAGCGTAAATGACAGGGTGCCAGATACGCAGTATTTT,CASSVNDRVPDTQYF
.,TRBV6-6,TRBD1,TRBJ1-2,TGTGCCAGCAGTTCCGGGACAGGGGCGTATGGCTACACCTTC,CASSSGTGAYGYTF
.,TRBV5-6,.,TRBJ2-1,TGTGCCAGCAGTGGGGCCTCCTACAATGAGCAGTTCTTC,CASSGASYNEQFF
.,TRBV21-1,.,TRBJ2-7,TGTGCCAGCAGCAGGGGGCTGGGACAGCGCTACGAGCAGTACTTC,CASSRGLGQRYEQYF
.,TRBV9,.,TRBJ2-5,TGTGCCAGCAGCGTAGGTCGGTTGGAGACCCAGTACTTC,CASSVGRLETQYF
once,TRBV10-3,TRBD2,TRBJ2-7,TGTGCCATCAGTGAGTCCCCATTAGCGGGGGGCTCCTACGAGCAGTACTTC,CAISESPLAGGSYEQYF
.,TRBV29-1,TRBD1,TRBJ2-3,TGCAGCGAATCGGACAGGGCGAACACGGATACGCAGTATTTT,CSESDRANTDTQYF
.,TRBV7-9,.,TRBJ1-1,TGTGCCAGCAGCTTAGAAAGGGGCATGAACACTGAAGCTTTCTTT,CASSLERGMNTEAFF
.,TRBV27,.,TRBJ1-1,TGTGCCAGCAGTTTAACCGTGGTAGTTCGGAACACTGAAGCTTTCTTT,CASSLTVVVRNTEAFF